This T cell receptor (beta chain) derives from a study of T cell changes during pregnancy in multiple sclerosis. Trimming took 3 bases from V and 5 from J, leaving 9 bases between them. Germline CDR1 and CDR2: SGHRS and YFSETQ. CDR3 length equals 12 residues. Clones were read by immunoSEQ multiplex PCR, and TCRdb kept only the in-frame ones, dropping some. The sample contains some 64,000 clones, around 91% of which appear only once. The sample here was peripheral blood, taken in the second trimester of pregnancy. This sequence joins TRBV5-1 and TRBJ2-7; tentatively, D is TRBD1 (6 bases). This sequence originates from a female donor in good health, enrolled as a control in a pregnancy study. CDR3 residues: CASSSQGHEQYF. CDR3 bases: TGCGCCAGCAGCTCGCAGGGGCACGAGCAGTACTTC. Together with reference TRBV5-1 and TRBJ2-7, the CDR3 gives the full variable domain: KAGVTQTPRYLIKTRGQQVTLSCSPISGHRSVSWYQQTPGQGLQFLFEYFSETQRNKGNFPGRFSGRQFSNSRSEMNVSTLELGDSALYLCASSSQGHEQYFGPGTRLTVT.